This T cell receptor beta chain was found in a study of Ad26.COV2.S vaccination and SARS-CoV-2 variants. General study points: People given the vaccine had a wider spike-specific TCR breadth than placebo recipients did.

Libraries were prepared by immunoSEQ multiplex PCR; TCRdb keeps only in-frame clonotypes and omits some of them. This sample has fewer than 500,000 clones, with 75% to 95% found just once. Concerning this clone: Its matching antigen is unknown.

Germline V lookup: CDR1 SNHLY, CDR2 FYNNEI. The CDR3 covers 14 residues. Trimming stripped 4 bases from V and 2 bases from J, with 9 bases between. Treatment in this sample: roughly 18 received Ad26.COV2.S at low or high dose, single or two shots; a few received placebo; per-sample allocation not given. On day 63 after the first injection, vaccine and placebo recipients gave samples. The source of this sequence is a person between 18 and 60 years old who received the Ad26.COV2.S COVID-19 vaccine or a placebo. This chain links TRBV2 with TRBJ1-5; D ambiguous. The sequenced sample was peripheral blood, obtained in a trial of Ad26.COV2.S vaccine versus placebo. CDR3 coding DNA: TGTGCCAGCAGTGTAGGGAACGGCAATCAGCCCCAGCATTTT. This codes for CASSVGNGNQPQHF.